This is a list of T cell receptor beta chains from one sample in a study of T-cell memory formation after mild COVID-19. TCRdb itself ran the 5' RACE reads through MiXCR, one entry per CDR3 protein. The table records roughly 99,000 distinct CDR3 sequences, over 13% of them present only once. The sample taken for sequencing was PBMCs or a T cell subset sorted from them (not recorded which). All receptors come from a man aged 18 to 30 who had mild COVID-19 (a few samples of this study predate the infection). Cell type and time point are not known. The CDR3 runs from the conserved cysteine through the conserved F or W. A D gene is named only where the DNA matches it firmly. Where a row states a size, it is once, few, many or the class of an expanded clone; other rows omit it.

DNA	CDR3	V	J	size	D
TGTGCCAGCAGCCCAGTTGGCGGAGGGAGTAACTATGGCTACACCTTC	CASSPVGGGSNYGYTF	TRBV7-6	TRBJ1-2	few	NA
TGCAGTGCTACCCGGGACTACACAGATACGCAGTATTTT	CSATRDYTDTQYF	TRBV20-1	TRBJ2-3	few	TRBD2
TGCGCCAGCAGCCAAGGGCCTCGGCAGGGTACCTACGAGCAGTACTTC	CASSQGPRQGTYEQYF	TRBV4-1	TRBJ2-7	few	NA
TGTGCCAGCACTCAAATCACGGGGATCCTAGAGACCCAGTACTTC	CASTQITGILETQYF	TRBV6-1	TRBJ2-5	NA	NA
TGTGCCACCACCATGGGGTCCGGGGCCAACGTCCTGACTTTC	CATTMGSGANVLTF	TRBV12-3/TRBV12-4	TRBJ2-6	few	NA
TGCGCCAGCGCCCGGGGGAACACTGAAGCTTTCTTT	CASARGNTEAFF	TRBV4-1	TRBJ1-1	NA	NA
TGTGCCAGCAGTGCCTCAAAGAGGAGGAACACTGAAGCTTTCTTT	CASSASKRRNTEAFF	TRBV6-5	TRBJ1-1	NA	NA
TGTGCCACCAGCAGAGAACAGCCCCAAGAGACCCAGTACTTC	CATSREQPQETQYF	TRBV15	TRBJ2-5	few	NA
TGCGCCAGCAGCCAAGTAGCGGGGGGCTCCTACGAGCAGTACTTC	CASSQVAGGSYEQYF	TRBV4-3	TRBJ2-7	few	TRBD2
TGTGCCAGCAGCCAGGAAAATAGCCATGAGCAGTTCTTC	CASSQENSHEQFF	TRBV3-1	TRBJ2-1	NA	NA
TGCAGCGTTGAAGTTCCCAGGGTTAGCTATGGCTACACCTTC	CSVEVPRVSYGYTF	TRBV29-1	TRBJ1-2	few	NA
TGCGCCAGCGGTCGAGGAGTCGCCACTGAAGCTTTCTTT	CASGRGVATEAFF	TRBV10-2	TRBJ1-1	few	NA
TGTGCCACCAGCAGAGATAGTGGGGGGCGGAATGGCTACACCTTC	CATSRDSGGRNGYTF	TRBV15	TRBJ1-2	few	NA
TGTGCCACCAGTTCTCTGGGGTCTAATGAAAAACTGTTTTTT	CATSSLGSNEKLFF	TRBV15	TRBJ1-4	NA	NA
TGTGCCACGGGGGGAGTAACTCTTCTTGGCAATGAGCAGTTCTTC	CATGGVTLLGNEQFF	TRBV7-9	TRBJ2-1	few	TRBD2
TGCGCCAGCAGCTGGGGCCTGGGGGAAGCCTATAATTCACCCCTCCACTTT	CASSWGLGEAYNSPLHF	TRBV5-1	TRBJ1-6	NA	NA
TGTGCTAGTGGTTTGTCCACGCTCGGGACGACCGGGGAGCTGTTTTTT	CASGLSTLGTTGELFF	TRBV12-5	TRBJ2-2	NA	NA
TGCAGTGCTAGAGTCCCAAACACAGATACGCAGTATTTT	CSARVPNTDTQYF	TRBV20-1	TRBJ2-3	NA	NA